Sequencing of this T cell receptor (beta chain) was carried out in a study of memory CD4+ T cells and cytomegalovirus serostatus. Study-wide results and caveats: The CMV-associated TCR signature appears largely within the CD4+ memory repertoire. CD4+ memory repertoires contained about two fifths of the roughly 160 reported CMV TCRbeta sequences.

Remarks on this clone: Its antigen remains unidentified.

Single viable CD3+CD4+CD8-CD45RO+ cells were sorted as the memory CD4+ T cells. CMV serostatus came from serum IgG against pp150, pp28, p38, p52. Assay: immunoSEQ multiplex PCR; the TCRdb copy retains only in-frame clones and omits some. The table records around 88,000 clones, under 90% of them present only once. Germline V CDR1 and CDR2: SGDLS, YYNGEE. J lost 6 bases, V lost 3 bases, and 4 bases had no gene match. The CDR3 runs to 14 residues. The chain recombines TRBV9 with TRBJ1-5; TRBD1 aligns across 9 bases. Sequencing was carried out using memory CD4+ T cells from blood. This receptor was obtained from an adult in good health and CMV-seropositive. CDR3 protein: CASSGTGVGQPQHF. CDR3 bases: TGTGCCAGCAGCGGGACAGGGGTTGGTCAGCCCCAGCATTTT.